One and the same sample provided the 29 T cell receptor beta chains below, sequenced in a study of naive and memory T cell subsets. An equimolar mix of two oligonucleotides served as the beta constant-region primer for TRBC1 and TRBC2. Four rounds of PCR amplified the ligated cDNA using nested alpha and beta constant-region primers plus SP2. TCRdb called the UMI-ligation and nested PCR reads again in MiXCR, with one record for every CDR3 protein. This sample carries some 9,700 distinct CDR3 sequences, 5.5% to 7% of them seen once, and the ten largest clones take roughly 50%. Source material: CD4+ TEMRA cells from blood. Noted subset: effector memory re-expressing CD45RA, CD45RA+ CD27-. The origin of the receptors is a human donor in good health.

This clonotype was picked up a small number of times. The V call is TRBV7-2, the J call TRBJ1-2; D is uncertain. The CDR3 is 14 residues long. With 1 base removed from V and 5 bases from J, the gap between germline ends came to 11 bases. The germline CDR1 and CDR2 sequences are SGHTA and FQGNSA. The CDR3 loop is CASSLVGTAYGYTF. The CDR3 DNA sequence: TGTGCCAGCAGCTTAGTTGGTACTGCATATGGCTACACCTTC.

This clonotype was seen many times. The chain employs TRBV7-8 and TRBJ2-7; 9 positions match TRBD1. Unmatched junction bases numbered 2, after V lost 1 base and J lost 1 base. The germline CDR1 and CDR2 sequences are SGHVS and FQNEAQ. The CDR3 spans 15 residues. In DNA, the CDR3 is TGTGCCAGCAGCTTAGGAGGGACAGGGTCCTACGAGCAGTACTTC. Translating gives CASSLGGTGSYEQYF.

Ten or more counts support this clonotype. The chain uses TRBV6-1 and TRBJ2-7; D gene uncertain. The CDR3 covers 13 residues. Germline V CDR1 and CDR2: MNHNS, SASEGT. V lost 1 base to trimming and J lost 3 bases, with 7 bases between them. The CDR3 DNA reads as TGTGCCAGCAGTGAAGTTGGATACTACGAGCAGTACTTC. It is translated as CASSEVGYYEQYF.

This clonotype was counted between two and nine times. The gene calls are TRBV20-1 and TRBJ1-1; D may be TRBD1 (5 bases). V gave up 1 base and J gave up 1 base, with 13 bases separating them. Germline-derived CDR1 and CDR2 are DFQATT and SNEGSKA (reference sequence). This CDR3 region has 15 residues. CDR3 in DNA: TGCAGTGCTAGAGTCCTCCGGGGGTCGAACACTGAAGCTTTCTTT. This codes for CSARVLRGSNTEAFF.

This clonotype was observed many times. The V and J genes are TRBV21-1 and TRBJ2-1; TRBD2 was called by the table and not checked on the DNA. TRBV21-1 is marked as a pseudogene. The CDR3 is made up of 17 amino acids. In DNA form, the CDR3 reads TGTGCCAGCAGCAAAGGTTTGAGGGACTACTTTTACAATGAGCAGTTCTTC. Amino acid sequence: CASSKGLRDYFYNEQFF.

This chain uses TRBV11-2 with TRBJ2-1, with D unclear. The germline CDR1 and CDR2 sequences are SGHAT and FQNNGV. This CDR3 is built from 16 residues. V lost 5 bases and J lost 5, with 19 bases in between. The CDR3 region is CASSPKTTPPNNEQFF. CDR3 nucleotide sequence: TGTGCCAGCAGCCCAAAGACGACGCCACCAAACAATGAGCAGTTCTTC.

The sample holds a few counts of this clonotype. This chain joins TRBV2 and TRBJ1-5; 8 nucleotides align to TRBD1. V lost 7 bases, J lost 7 bases, and 18 bases stayed unmatched. Germline CDR1 SNHLY, CDR2 FYNNEI. The CDR3 consists of 17 residues. This chain's CDR3 is CASTPLGTGVGGQPQHF. CDR3 in DNA: TGTGCCAGCACCCCCTTGGGGACAGGAGTCGGTGGGCAGCCCCAGCATTTT.

The rearrangement links TRBV7-9 to TRBJ1-1; 7 bases agree with TRBD1. V lost 7 bases and J lost 4; bases outside the gene matches: 12. CDR3 size: 15 residues. Germline V gene data show CDR1 as SEHNR and CDR2 as FQNEAQ (reference sequence). The CDR3 coding sequence is TGTGCCAGCACCCCCAGAAAGGACAGGACCACTGAAGCTTTCTTT. As protein: CASTPRKDRTTEAFF.

In its sample, this clonotype was seen many times. The genes are TRBV6-2 or TRBV6-3 and TRBJ1-5, with a weak D call TRBD1 (6 bases). V dropped 5 bases and J dropped 2 bases, with 10 bases sitting between them. Germline assignment: CDR1 MNHEY and CDR2 SVGEGT. This CDR3 contains 14 residues. CDR3: CASSGTSGNQPQHF. The CDR3 nucleotides are TGTGCCAGCAGTGGGACATCGGGCAATCAGCCCCAGCATTTT.

This clonotype occurred a few times. A much larger clone sits a single nucleotide away, making a read error possible. J is TRBJ1-1 and V is TRBV25-1, with a tentative D call TRBD1 (6 bases). Germline loops: CDR1 MGHDK, CDR2 SYGVNS. Deletions cut 6 bases from V and 4 bases from J, with 15 bases between. The CDR3 contains 14 residues. Here the CDR3 DNA reads TGTGCCAGCAGCCGAATCGGCAGGGGCACTGAAGCTTTCTTT. It codes for CASSRIGRGTEAFF.

Worth noting for this clonotype: A much more abundant neighbour one base away suggests this may be a read error. The chain has TRBV7-3 and TRBJ2-5, with 10 bases identical to TRBD1. The trim removed 5 bases at V and 5 bases at J, leaving 2 bases unmatched. The germline V gene has CDR1 SGHTA and CDR2 FQGTGA. CDR3 length: 13 amino acids. CDR3 loop: CASSMGQGETQYF. DNA of the CDR3: TGTGCCAGCAGCATGGGACAGGGGGAGACCCAGTACTTC.

The sample holds many counts of this clonotype. CDR3 region: CASSGGGSGRSQFF. The CDR3, as DNA: TGTGCCAGCAGTGGGGGAGGTAGCGGGAGGTCGCAGTTCTTC. The chain combines TRBV28 with TRBJ2-1; 10 bases line up with TRBD2. V lost 5 bases, J lost 12 bases, and 10 bases stayed unmatched. The CDR3 length is 14 residues. CDR1 and CDR2 from the germline V gene are MDHEN and SYDVKM.

This clonotype was counted ten times or more. This chain's CDR3 is CASSQDRASGGSYNEQFF. The CDR3 DNA follows: TGCGCCAGCAGCCAAGATCGGGCTAGCGGGGGGTCCTACAATGAGCAGTTCTTC. The V call is TRBV4-1, the J call TRBJ2-1; 11 bases fit TRBD2. V shed 0 bases and J 1 base; nucleotides not matched to a gene: 5. Looked up from germline, CDR1 is MGHRA and CDR2 is YSYEKL. There are 18 residues in the CDR3.

This clonotype was recorded at least ten times. The chain is built from TRBV12-3 or TRBV12-4 and TRBJ2-5, with 7 bases lining up with TRBD1. The CDR3 sequence is 12 residues long. V shed 5 bases and J 8 bases; nucleotides not matched to a gene: 5. The CDR3 nucleotides read TGTGCCAGCAGTCCCAACAGGGGAACCCAGTACTTC. It specifies CASSPNRGTQYF.

This clonotype has a count of ten or more. As DNA, the CDR3 is TGTGCCAGCTTTGGGGGACAGCGGGATGAGCAGTTCTTC. Translated: CASFGGQRDEQFF. This rearrangement joins TRBV18 to TRBJ2-1; D might be TRBD1 (7 bases). This CDR3 is 13 amino acids long. Trimming pared 7 bases from V and 8 bases from J, leaving 15 bases between. Germline lookup yields CDR1 KGHSH and CDR2 LQKENI.

This clonotype was observed at least ten times. The rearrangement uses TRBV20-1 and TRBJ2-5, with D maybe TRBD1 (6 bases). Per germline, CDR1 DFQATT and CDR2 SNEGSKA (reference sequence). This CDR3 has 13 residues. Trimming cost V 6 bases and J 1 base, with 12 bases left between them. CDR3 region: CSALTGIQETQYF. CDR3 in DNA: TGCAGTGCCTTAACAGGGATCCAAGAGACCCAGTACTTC.

As for this clonotype: This may arise from a read error, as a much more abundant clone is one base away. The genes are TRBV12-3 or TRBV12-4 and TRBJ1-5; perhaps TRBD1 as D (5 bases). V lost 6 bases to trimming and J lost 10 bases, with 19 bases between them. This CDR3 is built from 14 residues. The CDR3 DNA reads TGTGCCAGCAGACCGACAAGGGGCCCGTCCCCCCAGCATTTT. This encodes CASRPTRGPSPQHF.

In this sample, this clonotype turned up a few times. The chain uses TRBV20-1 and TRBJ2-1; 11 bases are shared with TRBD2. Germline CDR1 and CDR2: DFQATT and SNEGSKA (reference sequence). The CDR3 is 13 residues long. Germline trimming cut 5 bases from V and 9 bases from J; bases unmatched to any gene: 6. CDR3 DNA sequence: TGCAGTGCTTACTTAGCGGGGGGGGGTGAGCAGTTCTTC. This encodes CSAYLAGGGEQFF.

Ten or more counts support this clonotype. This chain links TRBV29-1 with TRBJ2-7, with 7 bases matching TRBD1. Germline CDR1 SQVTM, CDR2 ANQGSEA. Losses at the gene ends were 0 bases for V and 6 bases for J; bases not matched to a gene: 8. The CDR3 runs 14 residues. CDR3: CSVEEHLQGTEQYF. The CDR3, as DNA: TGCAGCGTTGAAGAGCATTTACAGGGGACCGAGCAGTACTTC.

This clonotype was recorded at least ten times. The chain joins TRBV14 to TRBJ1-1; 7 positions match TRBD1. The CDR3 extends over 15 amino acids. Germline V gene lookup returns CDR1 SGHDN and CDR2 FVKESK. J was trimmed by 5 bases and V by 2 bases; bases with no gene match: 8. The CDR3 here is CASSQMQGVGTEAFF. The CDR3 DNA is TGTGCCAGCAGCCAAATGCAGGGGGTAGGGACTGAAGCTTTCTTT.

This clonotype was observed at least ten times. This chain links TRBV12-3 or TRBV12-4 with TRBJ2-7; 8 nucleotides line up with TRBD1. V lost 2 bases, J lost 3 bases, and 3 bases stayed unmatched. This CDR3 comprises 14 residues. CDR3 residues: CASSLRDRYYEQYF. CDR3 sequence (DNA): TGTGCCAGCAGTTTACGGGACAGGTACTACGAGCAGTACTTC.

The chain couples TRBV6-2 or TRBV6-3 to TRBJ2-5, with TRBD2 identical over 7 bases. CDR1 and CDR2 (germline): MNHEY, SVGEGT. The CDR3 length is 16 residues. V was clipped by 3 bases and J by 2 bases; unmatched bases: 9. The CDR3: CASSYYRAGEQETQYF. The DNA of the CDR3 is TGTGCCAGCAGTTATTACCGGGCGGGAGAGCAAGAGACCCAGTACTTC.

There are many counts of this clonotype. CDR3 in DNA: TGCAGTGCTAGAAACCACGTCACCTCGGGTAGCTACACCTTC. This gives the protein CSARNHVTSGSYTF. The rearrangement links TRBV20-1 to TRBJ1-2, with D unresolved. Trimming took 2 bases from V and 9 from J, leaving 19 bases between them. The CDR3 consists of 14 residues. Germline CDR1 reads DFQATT; CDR2 reads SNEGSKA (reference sequence).

V gene TRBV4-3 combines with J gene TRBJ2-1, with D possibly TRBD1 on 5 matching bases. CDR3 length: 16 amino acids. V gave up 4 bases and J gave up 0 bases, with 13 bases separating them. Germline loops: CDR1 LGHNA, CDR2 YSLEER. The CDR3 coding sequence is TGCGCCAGCAGCCGACAGTGGGTTGGCTCCTACAATGAGCAGTTCTTC. Amino acids: CASSRQWVGSYNEQFF.

This clonotype was counted ten times or more. The chain uses TRBV4-2 and TRBJ2-7; the match to TRBD2 covers 10 bases. In germline, CDR1 is LGHNA, CDR2 YNFKEQ. The CDR3 sequence is 19 residues long. V shed 0 bases and J 6 bases; nucleotides not matched to a gene: 17. The CDR3 spells CASSQEKISSGRPGVEQYF. For the CDR3, the DNA is TGTGCCAGCAGCCAAGAGAAGATTTCTAGCGGGAGACCCGGAGTCGAGCAGTACTTC.

This clonotype was seen ten or more times. V and J are TRBV7-9 and TRBJ2-5; maybe TRBD2 (6 bases). CDR1 SEHNR and CDR2 FQNEAQ come from the germline V gene (reference sequence). This CDR3 is 13 amino acids long. V lost 4 bases and J lost 0, with 6 bases in between. Here the CDR3 DNA reads TGTGCCAGCAGCTGGGACTACCAAGAGACCCAGTACTTC. Protein sequence: CASSWDYQETQYF.

This clonotype was seen a few times. The rearrangement uses TRBV29-1 and TRBJ1-2; D perhaps matches TRBD1 (5 bases). There are 15 residues in the CDR3. Germline CDR1 SQVTM, CDR2 ANQGSEA. V gave up 6 bases and J gave up 5 bases, with 22 bases separating them. The CDR3 loop is CSVPARGSTIYGYTF. The CDR3, as DNA: TGCAGCGTCCCCGCCCGGGGGTCTACTATTTATGGCTACACCTTC.

This clonotype occurred many times. The V gene is TRBV2, the J gene TRBJ1-5; the match to TRBD1 covers 7 bases. The CDR3 contains 16 residues. J gave up 0 bases and V 4 bases, and 6 bases lay outside the gene matches. The germline CDR1 and CDR2 sequences are SNHLY and FYNNEI. The DNA for the CDR3 is TGTGCCAGCAGTGTTGGACAGGACTATAGCAATCAGCCCCAGCATTTT. It specifies CASSVGQDYSNQPQHF.

About this clonotype: A much bigger clone sits one base away, suggesting this may be a read error. The V and J genes are TRBV4-2 and TRBJ1-2; no firm D call. Germline assignment: CDR1 LGHNA and CDR2 YNFKEQ. The V end was cut by 0 bases, the J end by 5 bases, with 13 bases between. The CDR3 loop spans 15 amino acids. CDR3 sequence (DNA): TGTGCCAGCAGCCAAGAGTTGGTCATGGGATATGGCTACACCTTC. Protein product: CASSQELVMGYGYTF.